What follows is one TCR beta chain and its context. The antigen is unknown. This entry is derived from a study of monozygotic twins with inflammatory bowel disease. Study-wide points: Healthy twins shared more clonotypes with others than IBD patients, most markedly active ones. Telling apart the different T cell subtypes was not possible.

Added by template switching were UMIs that each held a 6-nucleotide sample barcode. TCRdb reprocessed the 5' RACE reads, with one entry per CDR3 protein and no DNA. The sample has 350,000 to 400,000 distinct CDR3 sequences. This CDR3 is 16 amino acids long. Germline V gene data show CDR1 as DFQATT and CDR2 as SNEGSKA (reference sequence). The sequenced material came from blood. The chain links TRBV20-1 to TRBJ2-3. This TCR came from a human donor with ulcerative colitis or Crohn's disease, or a healthy co-twin of an affected twin (not recorded which). The CDR3 loop is CSARPISSPSTDTQYF.